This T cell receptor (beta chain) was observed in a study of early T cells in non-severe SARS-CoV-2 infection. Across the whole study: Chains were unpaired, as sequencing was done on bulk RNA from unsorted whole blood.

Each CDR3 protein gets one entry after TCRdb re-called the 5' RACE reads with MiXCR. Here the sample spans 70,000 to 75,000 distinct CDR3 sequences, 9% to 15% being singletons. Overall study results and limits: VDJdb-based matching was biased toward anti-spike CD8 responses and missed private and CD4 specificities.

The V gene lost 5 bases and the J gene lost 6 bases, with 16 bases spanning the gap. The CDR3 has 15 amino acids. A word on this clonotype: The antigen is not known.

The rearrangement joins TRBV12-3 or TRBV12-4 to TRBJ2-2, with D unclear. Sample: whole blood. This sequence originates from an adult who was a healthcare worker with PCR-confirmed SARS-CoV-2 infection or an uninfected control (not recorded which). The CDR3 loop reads CASSPEVSVPGELFF. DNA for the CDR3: TGTGCCAGCAGTCCGGAAGTCAGTGTCCCCGGGGAGCTGTTTTTT.